Sequencing of this T cell receptor (beta chain) was carried out in a study of regulatory T cells in long-lasting Graves disease. Comment on this clonotype: Its antigen remains unidentified.

The CDR3 extends over 12 amino acids. Germline CDR1 LNHNV, CDR2 YYDKDF (reference sequence). V was pared by 6 bases and J by 1 base, with 6 bases between. Study-level points and caveats: When disease was persistent, TRBV28, TRBJ1-2 and TRBJ2-5 were the favored segments. Public clonotype sharing was higher in persistent than newly diagnosed patients.

The time point is: newly diagnosed GD, antithyroid drugs for less than 3 months. Following extraction of RNA from PBMCs, that RNA was used to make the TCR library. Sequencing libraries for TCR beta were prepared with iRepertoire HTBI primers and Arm-PCR of CDR3 regions. TCRdb recomputed calls from the multiplex PCR reads with MiXCR, one row per CDR3 protein. The sample has about 520,000 distinct CDR3 sequences; 12% are singletons. These data also featured in a second study, about T cells in Graves' hyperthyroidism and ophthalmopathy. Per that study: A 13 V-J signature model discriminated ophthalmopathy versus stable hyperthyroidism.

Here the sequenced sample was peripheral blood mononuclear cells (PBMCs), taken at new diagnosis, from a patient treated with antithyroid drugs. The TCR was taken from a woman aged 25-40 years with Graves disease. The chain recombines TRBV15 with TRBJ1-2; no definite D call. The CDR3: CATRSDNYGYTF. The CDR3 DNA follows: TGTGCCACCAGGTCGGATAACTATGGCTACACCTTC. Full variable domain (rest looked up from reference TRBV15 and TRBJ1-2): DAMVIQNPRYQVTQFGKPVTLSCSQTLNHNVMYWYQQKSSQAPKLLFHYYDKDFNNEADTPDNFQSRRPNTSFCFLDIRSPGLGDTAMYLCATRSDNYGYTFGSGTRLTVV.